This passage covers 8 T cell receptor beta chains from one sample sequenced in a study of blood T cell repertoires in COVID-19. Profiled with immunoSEQ multiplex PCR; TCRdb holds only in-frame clones, not every one. The sample records just over 90,000 clones, around four fifths being singletons. The sequencing sample was made of peripheral blood. The receptors shown here come from a human donor in a cohort sampled during active COVID-19.

This chain joins TRBV6-2 or TRBV6-3 and TRBJ2-3; 13 nucleotides align to TRBD2. Germline CDR1 and CDR2: MNHEY and SVGEGT. The V gene end was trimmed by 6 bases and the J gene end by 4 bases; junction bases not matched to a gene: 7. The CDR3 has 16 amino acids. Here the CDR3 reads CASSSGLAGAADTQYF. Here the CDR3 DNA reads TGTGCCAGCAGCTCCGGACTAGCGGGGGCGGCAGATACGCAGTATTTT.

The CDR3 DNA is TGTGCCAGCAGTCCCCCCCATGCGGAATACAATGAGCAGTTCTTC. It yields the protein CASSPPHAEYNEQFF. The chain uses TRBV28 and TRBJ2-1; D is uncertain. Trimming took 5 bases from V and 4 from J, leaving 15 bases between them. The V gene's germline CDR1 is MDHEN and CDR2 SYDVKM. This CDR3 has 15 residues.

V usage is TRBV27 and J usage is TRBJ2-1; 7 nucleotides match TRBD2. The germline V gene has CDR1 MNHEY and CDR2 SMNVEV (reference sequence). This CDR3 has 14 amino acids. J was trimmed by 2 bases and V by 8 bases; bases with no gene match: 6. The CDR3 region is CASGGDGTYNEQFF. CDR3 DNA sequence: TGTGCCAGCGGGGGGGACGGGACCTACAATGAGCAGTTCTTC.

The chain uses TRBV12-3 or TRBV12-4 and TRBJ1-4; 7 nucleotides align to TRBD1. CDR3 size: 12 residues. After removal of 5 bases from V and 11 bases from J, the junction contained 5 bases not matched to a gene. The CDR3 DNA is TGTGCCAGCAGTGCCGGACAGGTCAAACTGTTTTTT. It encodes CASSAGQVKLFF.

The chain recombines TRBV5-1 with TRBJ2-1, with a weak D call TRBD1 (6 bases). Trimming took 0 bases from V and 4 from J, leaving 17 bases between them. This CDR3 is 17 amino acids long. CDR1 and CDR2 from the germline V gene are SGHRS and YFSETQ. The CDR3 DNA sequence: TGCGCCAGCAGCTTGGCGGCAGGGGCCCTCTCTTACAATGAGCAGTTCTTC. Its protein is CASSLAAGALSYNEQFF.

The chain is built from TRBV30 and TRBJ1-1; 8 bases map to TRBD1. This CDR3 is built from 16 residues. The germline CDR1 and CDR2 sequences are GTSNPN and SVGIG (reference sequence). V was pared by 3 bases and J by 3 bases, with 12 bases of the junction left unmatched. This CDR3 reads CAWSRGRTQGDTEAFF. The CDR3, as DNA: TGTGCCTGGAGCAGGGGGCGAACACAGGGAGACACTGAAGCTTTCTTT.

The chain employs TRBV28 and TRBJ1-2, with D hard to call. Germline V gene lookup returns CDR1 MDHEN and CDR2 SYDVKM. The CDR3 runs 13 residues. V was trimmed by 5 bases and J by 8 bases, leaving 15 bases between them. The CDR3 nucleotides are TGTGCCAGCAGTCCGACGGGGTTTGTCGGCTACACCTTC. Protein: CASSPTGFVGYTF.

V and J are TRBV27 and TRBJ2-2; the D gene is possibly TRBD2 (5 bases). Germline V gives CDR1 MNHEY, CDR2 SMNVEV (reference sequence). Trimming removed 6 bases at V and 6 bases at J, with 17 bases between. CDR3 length equals 15 residues. The CDR3 region has the DNA TGTGCCAGCAGGCGTGAGGGTTTGGTCTCCGGGGAGCTGTTTTTT. It specifies CASRREGLVSGELFF.